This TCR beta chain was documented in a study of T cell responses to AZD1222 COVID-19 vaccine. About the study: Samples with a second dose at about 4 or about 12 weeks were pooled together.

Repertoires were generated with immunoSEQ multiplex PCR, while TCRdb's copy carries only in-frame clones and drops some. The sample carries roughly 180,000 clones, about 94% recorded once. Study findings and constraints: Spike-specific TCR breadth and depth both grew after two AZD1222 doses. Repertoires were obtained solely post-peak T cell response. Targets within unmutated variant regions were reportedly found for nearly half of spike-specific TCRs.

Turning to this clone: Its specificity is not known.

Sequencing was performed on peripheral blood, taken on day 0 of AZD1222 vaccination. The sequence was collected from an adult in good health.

Here the CDR3 reads CASSRSAGELFF. As DNA, the CDR3 is TGTGCCAGCTCACGGTCGGCCGGGGAGCTGTTTTTT. The chain carries TRBV18 and TRBJ2-2, with no clear D. V was trimmed by 4 bases and J by 6 bases, leaving 6 bases between them. Per germline, CDR1 KGHSH and CDR2 LQKENI. The CDR3 extends over 12 amino acids.